Shown below are 26 T cell receptor beta chains from a single sample sequenced in a study of blood T cell repertoires in COVID-19. Produced via immunoSEQ multiplex PCR; TCRdb's table is partial and in-frame only. The sample lists some 70,000 clones, approximately 83% occurring once. The source material was peripheral blood. The receptors stem from a man aged 35 to 55 with COVID-19, enrolled during active disease.

This rearrangement joins TRBV4-2 to TRBJ2-5, with TRBD2 matching 9 bases. Germline CDR1 reads LGHNA; CDR2 reads YNFKEQ. Trimming cost V 1 base and J 1 base; bases outside gene matches: 4. The CDR3 consists of 16 residues. DNA of the CDR3: TGTGCCAGCAGCCAAGGCCAGCGGGGGGTCCAAGAGACCCAGTACTTC. This translates into CASSQGQRGVQETQYF.

This chain joins TRBV9 and TRBJ1-1, with D perhaps matching TRBD1 (6 bases). The length of the CDR3 is 14 residues. V dropped 2 bases and J dropped 1 base, with 9 bases sitting between them. The germline V gene has CDR1 SGDLS and CDR2 YYNGEE. CDR3 DNA sequence: TGTGCCAGCAGCGTCCAGGGGTGGAACACTGAAGCTTTCTTT. This codes for CASSVQGWNTEAFF.

The chain has TRBV2 and TRBJ1-2; a possible D gene is TRBD1 (5 bases). Between the trimmed V and J ends, which lost 4 bases and 1 base, there was a span of 7 bases. Germline V CDR1 and CDR2: SNHLY, FYNNEI. The length of the CDR3 is 13 residues. CDR3 coding DNA: TGTGCCAGCAGTGTGGGACTTAACTATGGCTACACCTTC. Its protein is CASSVGLNYGYTF.

The chain is built from TRBV7-3 and TRBJ2-2; 7 bases match TRBD1. From germline, CDR1 is SGHTA and CDR2 FQGTGA. This CDR3 comprises 15 residues. After removal of 0 bases from V and 5 bases from J, the junction contained 3 bases not matched to a gene. CDR3 region: CASSLTGGRTGELFF. CDR3 bases: TGTGCCAGCAGCTTAACAGGGGGCCGGACCGGGGAGCTGTTTTTT.

This chain uses TRBV10-3 with TRBJ1-1; TRBD1 aligns across 9 bases. V trimming: 1 base; J trimming: 7 bases; junction bases outside the gene matches: 13. The CDR3 sequence is 17 residues long. Germline CDR1 and CDR2: ENHRY and SYGVKD. In DNA form, the CDR3 reads TGTGCCATCAGTGAGTATTCTCTACAGGGGGCACGTGTTGAAGCTTTCTTT. Its translation is CAISEYSLQGARVEAFF.

J is TRBJ2-2 and V is TRBV5-1, with 7 bases fitting TRBD1. Germline trimming cut 0 bases from V and 6 bases from J; bases unmatched to any gene: 5. Looked up from germline, CDR1 is SGHRS and CDR2 is YFSETQ. The CDR3 covers 15 residues. This CDR3 reads CASSLVQGYAGELFF. As DNA, the CDR3 is TGCGCCAGCAGCTTGGTACAGGGGTACGCCGGGGAGCTGTTTTTT.

This clone has just a few counts. The chain is built from TRBV10-3 and TRBJ2-3, with TRBD2 matching over 7 bases. CDR3 length: 13 residues. Unmatched junction bases numbered 6, after V lost 10 bases and J lost 2 bases. Germline CDR1 and CDR2: ENHRY and SYGVKD. CDR3 nucleotides: TGTGCCACTGGAGCGGGGACCACAGATACGCAGTATTTT. It codes for CATGAGTTDTQYF.

The gene calls are TRBV14 and TRBJ2-7; no definite D call. Germline values: CDR1 SGHDN, CDR2 FVKESK. CDR3 length: 13 amino acids. Deletions cut 3 bases from V and 6 bases from J, with 12 bases between. The CDR3 nucleotides read TGTGCCAGCAGCCAGGTGGGTAGAGGCGAGCAGTACTTC. This codes for CASSQVGRGEQYF.

This chain uses TRBV3-1 (or the pseudogene TRBV3-2) with TRBJ1-1, with TRBD1 as a possible D gene (5 bases). The CDR3 length is 16 residues. Trimming removed 4 bases from V and 5 bases from J, with 20 bases in between. CDR1 is LGHDT, CDR2 YNNKEL, per germline (reference sequence). Written as DNA, the CDR3 is TGTGCCAGCAGCCGAGAAGACAACAGGCCCGGGACTGAAGCTTTCTTT. Protein: CASSREDNRPGTEAFF.

The chain links TRBV6-5 to TRBJ2-4, with 13 bases fitting TRBD2. The germline V gene encodes CDR1 MNHEY and CDR2 SVGAGI. V lost 2 bases to trimming and J lost 7 bases; unmatched junction nucleotides: 5. CDR3 length equals 16 residues. CDR3 amino acids: CASSYGTSGARNIQYF. The CDR3 DNA sequence: TGTGCCAGCAGTTACGGGACTAGCGGGGCGAGGAACATTCAGTACTTC.

In DNA form, the CDR3 reads TGTGCCTGGAGTGCCGGGACTCAGAGCAATCAGCCCCAGCATTTT. Amino acid sequence: CAWSAGTQSNQPQHF. The J gene is TRBJ1-5, the V gene TRBV30, with D possibly being TRBD1 (5 bases). Trimming removed 1 base from V and 1 base from J, with 11 bases in between. CDR1 is GTSNPN, CDR2 SVGIG, per germline (reference sequence). The CDR3 has 15 amino acids.

This clone was counted only a few times. The chain is built from TRBV4-1 and TRBJ1-5; maybe TRBD1 (6 bases). The CDR3 has 16 residues. Trimming left V 0 bases short and J 0 bases short, with 9 bases between. The germline CDR1 and CDR2 sequences are MGHRA and YSYEKL. In DNA, the CDR3 is TGCGCCAGCAGCCAAGATGGACAGAATAGCAATCAGCCCCAGCATTTT. As protein: CASSQDGQNSNQPQHF.

This clone was observed a single time. The chain combines TRBV9 with TRBJ2-3, with a weak D call TRBD2 (5 bases). The CDR3 is made up of 14 amino acids. Germline lookup yields CDR1 SGDLS and CDR2 YYNGEE. The germline V and J ends were trimmed by 0 bases and 6 bases, with 11 bases remaining between them. The CDR3: CASSVARGLDTQYF. The CDR3 region has the DNA TGTGCCAGCAGCGTAGCCAGAGGGCTGGATACGCAGTATTTT.

V usage is TRBV2 and J usage is TRBJ1-4; D might be TRBD1 (5 bases). CDR3 length: 14 amino acids. Trimming took 8 bases from V and 6 from J, leaving 16 bases between them. The germline CDR1 and CDR2 sequences are SNHLY and FYNNEI. The CDR3 sequence: CASVWDWEHEKLFF. The CDR3 DNA reads as TGTGCCAGCGTGTGGGACTGGGAACATGAAAAACTGTTTTTT.

The chain is built from TRBV9 and TRBJ2-3; 8 positions agree with TRBD2. Germline values: CDR1 SGDLS, CDR2 YYNGEE. The CDR3 loop spans 17 amino acids. Germline trimming cut 0 bases from V and 5 bases from J; bases unmatched to any gene: 11. CDR3 in DNA: TGTGCCAGCAGCGTAGAGGCCGGGGGGGCAATAAAAGATACGCAGTATTTT. Its protein product is CASSVEAGGAIKDTQYF. Full variable domain (outside the CDR3, taken from reference TRBV9 and TRBJ2-3): DSGVTQTPKHLITATGQRVTLRCSPRSGDLSVYWYQQSLDQGLQFLIQYYNGEERAKGNILERFSAQQFPDLHSELNLSSLELGDSALYFCASSVEAGGAIKDTQYFGPGTRLTVL.

The chain links TRBV6-6 to TRBJ1-1; 9 positions match TRBD1. Trimming removed 6 bases from V and 9 bases from J; junction bases left unmatched: 14. The CDR3 is 15 amino acids. The germline gives CDR1 MNHNY, CDR2 SVGAGI (reference sequence). As DNA, the CDR3 is TGTGCCAGCAGACGATCGCTACAGGGGGCAGCGAAAGCTTTCTTT. It is translated as CASRRSLQGAAKAFF.

This chain uses TRBV5-1 with TRBJ1-1; the D gene is possibly TRBD1 (5 bases). This CDR3 is built from 14 residues. The germline gives CDR1 SGHRS, CDR2 YFSETQ. The V gene lost 3 bases and the J gene lost 0 bases, with 9 bases spanning the gap. CDR3 sequence (DNA): TGCGCCAGCAGCTCAGGGACTATGAACACTGAAGCTTTCTTT. The encoded protein is CASSSGTMNTEAFF. The whole variable domain, filled in from reference TRBV5-1 and TRBJ1-1, reads KAGVTQTPRYLIKTRGQQVTLSCSPISGHRSVSWYQQTPGQGLQFLFEYFSETQRNKGNFPGRFSGRQFSNSRSEMNVSTLELGDSALYLCASSSGTMNTEAFFGQGTRLTVV.

The genes are TRBV6-6 and TRBJ1-2; 7 positions agree with TRBD1. V trimming: 7 bases; J trimming: 8 bases; junction bases outside the gene matches: 10. The CDR3 contains 13 residues. Germline V gene data show CDR1 as MNHNY and CDR2 as SVGAGI (reference sequence). This chain's CDR3 is CASIDRALWGYTF. The CDR3 bases are TGTGCCAGCATTGACAGGGCCCTTTGGGGCTACACCTTC.

The count of this clone is one. The chain has TRBV19 and TRBJ1-5, with 10 nucleotides matching TRBD1. CDR3 size: 13 residues. Germline loops: CDR1 LNHDA, CDR2 SQIVND (reference sequence). V trimming: 5 bases; J trimming: 5 bases; junction bases outside the gene matches: 0. CDR3 DNA: TGTGCCAGTAGTGGGACAGGGGATCAGCCCCAGCATTTT. Its translation is CASSGTGDQPQHF. The full variable domain, rest sourced from reference TRBV19 and TRBJ1-5, is DGGITQSPKYLFRKEGQNVTLSCEQNLNHDAMYWYRQDPGQGLRLIYYSQIVNDFQKGDIAEGYSVSREKKESFPLTVTSAQKNPTAFYLCASSGTGDQPQHFGDGTRLSIL.

This chain joins TRBV19 and TRBJ1-1; 7 nucleotides line up with TRBD1. Unmatched junction bases numbered 6, after V lost 5 bases and J lost 3 bases. The CDR3 runs 14 residues. Germline CDR1 reads LNHDA; CDR2 reads SQIVND (reference sequence). The CDR3 reads CASSRDRFYTEAFF. The CDR3 DNA reads as TGTGCCAGTAGTCGGGACAGATTTTACACTGAAGCTTTCTTT.

The genes are TRBV25-1 and TRBJ2-7; 7 positions agree with TRBD2. CDR3 length equals 15 residues. Trimming at V came to 2 bases and at J to 0 bases, leaving 4 bases not matched to a gene. Germline-derived CDR1 and CDR2 are MGHDK and SYGVNS. This CDR3 reads CASSEMTSLSYEQYF. DNA of the CDR3: TGTGCCAGCAGTGAAATGACTAGCCTCTCCTACGAGCAGTACTTC.

The gene calls are TRBV3-1 (or the pseudogene TRBV3-2) and TRBJ1-6; D is perhaps TRBD1 (5 bases). Germline V gene data show CDR1 as LGHDT and CDR2 as YNNKEL (reference sequence). CDR3 length equals 13 residues. V was shortened by 2 bases and J by 9 bases, with 8 bases between the two germline ends. The CDR3 sequence is CASSQSTGSPLHF. The CDR3 coding sequence is TGTGCCAGCAGCCAAAGTACAGGTTCACCCCTCCACTTT.

The table lists this clone with a count of one. The chain uses TRBV3-1 (or the pseudogene TRBV3-2) and TRBJ2-5; the match to TRBD2 covers 7 bases. The ends lost 8 bases at V and 2 bases at J; junction bases unmatched: 14. Germline V lookup: CDR1 LGHDT, CDR2 YNNKEL (reference sequence). CDR3 length equals 16 residues. The CDR3 loop is CASQDGRRGIQETQYF. In nucleotides, the CDR3 is TGTGCCAGCCAAGATGGAAGGCGGGGGATACAAGAGACCCAGTACTTC.

The J gene is TRBJ1-1, the V gene TRBV7-5. TRBV7-5 is assigned pseudogene status. There are 16 residues in the CDR3. CDR3 DNA: TGTGTCAGAAGCTTATGCCTGGGGGGAAGGGACACTGAAGCTTTCTTT. As protein: CVRSLCLGGRDTEAFF.

The V and J genes are TRBV2 and TRBJ2-3; TRBD2 matches at 13 bases. The junction had 3 bases not matched to a gene; V was cut back by 6 bases and J by 3 bases. The CDR3 loop spans 15 amino acids. Germline CDR1 and CDR2: SNHLY and FYNNEI. This CDR3 is CASRSGLAGTDTQYF. DNA of the CDR3: TGTGCCAGCAGGTCGGGACTAGCGGGGACAGATACGCAGTATTTT.

On this clone itself: Different DNA sequences within this sample yield the same CDR3. The chain uses TRBV7-8 and TRBJ1-2; the D gene is possibly TRBD1 (6 bases). The CDR3 is 15 residues long. Germline CDR1 SGHVS, CDR2 FQNEAQ. Trimming took off 1 base at V and 2 bases at J, with 11 bases between the two ends. This CDR3 reads CASSLGGTGNYGYTF. CDR3 nucleotides: TGTGCCAGCAGCTTAGGGGGTACAGGGAACTATGGCTACACCTTC.